Each of the 13 T cell receptor beta chains below was sequenced from the same sample in a study of T cell responses to AZD1222 COVID-19 vaccine. Profiled with immunoSEQ multiplex PCR; TCRdb holds only in-frame clones, not every one. Here the sample spans 78,000 or so clones, around 82% being singletons. The sample here was peripheral blood, taken 28 days after the second AZD1222 dose. Receptors originate from an adult who received the AZD1222 COVID-19 vaccine.

This clone showed up just once. The chain links TRBV7-8 to TRBJ2-2, with a possible D match to TRBD1 (5 bases). The CDR3 totals 15 residues. The V gene lost 5 bases and the J gene lost 6 bases, with 16 bases spanning the gap. The germline gives CDR1 SGHVS, CDR2 FQNEAQ. Here the CDR3 reads CASSPQGLVAGELFF. The CDR3 DNA is TGTGCCAGCAGCCCGCAGGGTTTGGTTGCCGGGGAGCTGTTTTTT.

This rearrangement joins TRBV19 to TRBJ2-5; 8 nucleotides match TRBD2. J lost 1 base, V lost 5 bases, and 3 bases had no gene match. The CDR3 spans 14 residues. CDR1 is LNHDA, CDR2 SQIVND, per germline (reference sequence). CDR3: CASSGGGLQETQYF. In DNA form, the CDR3 reads TGTGCCAGTAGTGGCGGGGGGCTCCAAGAGACCCAGTACTTC.

This sequence joins TRBV11-3 and TRBJ2-1; 11 positions match TRBD2. Per the germline V gene, CDR1 is SGHNT and CDR2 is YENEEA. CDR3 length: 16 residues. The junction had 8 bases not matched to a gene; V was cut back by 5 bases and J by 5 bases. CDR3 coding DNA: TGTGCCAGCAGCGCCACCGGGACTAGCGGCCACAATGAGCAGTTCTTC. Residues: CASSATGTSGHNEQFF.

V usage is TRBV2 and J usage is TRBJ1-4; D gene uncertain. This CDR3 is 12 amino acids long. Germline values: CDR1 SNHLY, CDR2 FYNNEI. Between the trimmed V and J ends, which lost 7 bases and 8 bases, there was a span of 11 bases. The CDR3: CASTRSLEKLFF. In DNA form, the CDR3 reads TGTGCCAGCACTAGATCACTGGAAAAACTGTTTTTT.

A few counts support this clone. Other DNA variants within this sample encode the same CDR3. The genes are TRBV2 and TRBJ2-7; 7 bases fit TRBD2. The germline CDR1 and CDR2 sequences are SNHLY and FYNNEI. The CDR3 runs to 14 residues. The V and J ends lost 6 bases and 4 bases, in that order; junction bases with no gene match: 9. In DNA, the CDR3 is TGTGCCAGCAGCCTGGGGACGGGGGGTTACGAGCAGTACTTC. Translating it yields CASSLGTGGYEQYF.

The chain uses TRBV28 and TRBJ1-2; D is undetermined. V lost 5 bases and J 3 bases, leaving 7 bases between the germline ends. The V gene's germline CDR1 is MDHEN and CDR2 SYDVKM. This CDR3 is 12 amino acids long. CDR3 bases: TGTGCCAGCAGTCCCGGGGACTATGGCTACACCTTC. Protein product: CASSPGDYGYTF.

J is TRBJ2-1 and V is TRBV5-1; D is uncertain. The length of the CDR3 is 14 residues. Deletions cut 0 bases from V and 5 bases from J, with 9 bases between. Germline V lookup: CDR1 SGHRS, CDR2 YFSETQ. The CDR3 DNA follows: TGCGCCAGCAGCTTGGCCGCGGAAAACAATGAGCAGTTCTTC. Protein sequence: CASSLAAENNEQFF.

The chain is built from TRBV10-1 and TRBJ2-7, with 7 nucleotides matching TRBD1. The CDR3 has 14 residues. With V trimmed by 6 bases and J by 4 bases, 9 bases remained unmatched. The germline V gene encodes CDR1 WNHNN and CDR2 SYGVQD (reference sequence). CDR3 in DNA: TGCGCCAGCAGCTCCGGGACAGATTCGTACGAGCAGTACTTC. Translated: CASSSGTDSYEQYF.

V gene TRBV4-2 combines with J gene TRBJ1-3; D gene unclear. CDR3 length: 17 amino acids. Germline CDR1 is LGHNA and CDR2 is YNFKEQ. The V and J ends lost 3 bases and 1 base respectively, with 16 bases between them. CDR3 amino acids: CASSHKTDGGSGNTIYF. The CDR3 DNA is TGTGCCAGCAGCCACAAAACAGACGGTGGGTCTGGAAACACCATATATTTT.

This rearrangement joins TRBV5-6 to TRBJ2-7; D is possibly TRBD1 or TRBD2 (5 bases each). The V end lost 6 bases, the J end lost 3 bases, and 13 bases lay between the germline ends. The germline V gene has CDR1 SGHDT and CDR2 YYEEEE. The CDR3 runs 13 residues. The CDR3 reads CASTLGTRYEQYF. The CDR3 DNA reads TGTGCCAGCACCCTAGGGACCCGCTACGAGCAGTACTTC.

The chain uses TRBV5-6 and TRBJ1-4; D unresolved. The germline gives CDR1 SGHDT, CDR2 YYEEEE. The germline V and J ends were trimmed by 5 bases and 2 bases, with 13 bases remaining between them. This CDR3 comprises 15 residues. The CDR3 here is CASSWYGGTNEKLFF. The CDR3 DNA reads as TGTGCCAGCAGTTGGTACGGAGGTACTAATGAAAAACTGTTTTTT.

The chain employs TRBV3-1 (or the pseudogene TRBV3-2) and TRBJ2-3; the D is unclear. There are 13 residues in the CDR3. Germline values: CDR1 LGHDT, CDR2 YNNKEL (reference sequence). With 1 base removed from V and 8 bases from J, the gap between germline ends came to 10 bases. The CDR3 DNA reads as TGTGCCAGCAGCCAAGCCCCAGGTGGTACGCAGTATTTT. This encodes CASSQAPGGTQYF.

This chain connects TRBV30 to TRBJ2-5; no clear D gene. Germline V gene lookup returns CDR1 GTSNPN and CDR2 SVGIG (reference sequence). The CDR3 covers 13 residues. V lost 3 bases and J 4 bases, leaving 12 bases between the germline ends. CDR3 amino acids: CAWSEGPPETQYF. The DNA of the CDR3 is TGTGCCTGGAGCGAAGGCCCTCCAGAGACCCAGTACTTC.